One T cell receptor beta chain is described in this entry. The data stem from a study of blood T cell repertoires in COVID-19. Study summary: Collection of acute and convalescent COVID-19 samples took place in the United States, Italy and Spain. T cells, B-cell-depleted T cells, or PBMCs provided the cDNA or gDNA that served as material.

Original methodology: Researchers report that nucleated cell counts were estimated from reference gene primer amplification. Data came from immunoSEQ multiplex PCR; TCRdb stores just in-frame clones and leaves some out. The D gene and trimming were derived from the DNA, and the V and J assignments and clone size from that table. The sample consists of around 140,000 clones, about 83% of them appearing once. The length of the CDR3 is 15 residues. Germline assignment: CDR1 SGHRS and CDR2 YFSETQ. V was clipped by 4 bases and J by 4 bases; unmatched bases: 11. The chain combines TRBV5-1 with TRBJ2-7; TRBD1 agrees at 7 bases. Sequencing input: peripheral blood. The receptor was isolated from a human donor in a cohort sampled during active COVID-19. The CDR3 nucleotides are TGCGCCAGCAGCCCGGCGGCACAGGGGCGGTACGAGCAGTACTTC. Encoded protein: CASSPAAQGRYEQYF. The variable domain in full, completed from reference TRBV5-1 and TRBJ2-7, reads KAGVTQTPRYLIKTRGQQVTLSCSPISGHRSVSWYQQTPGQGLQFLFEYFSETQRNKGNFPGRFSGRQFSNSRSEMNVSTLELGDSALYLCASSPAAQGRYEQYFGPGTRLTVT.